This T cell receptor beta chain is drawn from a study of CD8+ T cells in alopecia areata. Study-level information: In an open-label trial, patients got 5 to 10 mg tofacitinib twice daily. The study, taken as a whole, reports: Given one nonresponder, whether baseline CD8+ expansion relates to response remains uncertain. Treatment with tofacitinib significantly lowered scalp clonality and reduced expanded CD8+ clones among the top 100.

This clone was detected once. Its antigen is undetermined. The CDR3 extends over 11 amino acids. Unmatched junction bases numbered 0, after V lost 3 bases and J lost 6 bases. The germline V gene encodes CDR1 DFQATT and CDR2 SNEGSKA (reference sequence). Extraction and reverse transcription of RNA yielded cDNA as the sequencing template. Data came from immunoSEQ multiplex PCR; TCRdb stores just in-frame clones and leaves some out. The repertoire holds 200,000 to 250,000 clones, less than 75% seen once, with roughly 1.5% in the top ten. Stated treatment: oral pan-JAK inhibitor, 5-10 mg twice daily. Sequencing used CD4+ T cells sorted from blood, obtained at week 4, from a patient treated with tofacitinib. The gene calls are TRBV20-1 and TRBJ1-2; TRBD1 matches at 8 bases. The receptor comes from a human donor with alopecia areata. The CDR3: CSARTGDGYTF. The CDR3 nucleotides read TGCAGTGCTAGGACAGGGGATGGCTACACCTTC.